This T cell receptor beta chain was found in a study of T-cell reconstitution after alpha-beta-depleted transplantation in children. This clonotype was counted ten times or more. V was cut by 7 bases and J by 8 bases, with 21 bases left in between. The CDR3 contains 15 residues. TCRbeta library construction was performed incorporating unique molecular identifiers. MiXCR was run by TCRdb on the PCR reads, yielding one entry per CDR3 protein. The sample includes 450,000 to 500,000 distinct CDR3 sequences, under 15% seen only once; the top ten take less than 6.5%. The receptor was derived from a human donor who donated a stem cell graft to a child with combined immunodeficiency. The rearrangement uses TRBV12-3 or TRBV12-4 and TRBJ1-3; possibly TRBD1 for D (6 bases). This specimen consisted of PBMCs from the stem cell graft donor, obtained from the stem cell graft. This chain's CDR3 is CASNPRQDNVDTIYF. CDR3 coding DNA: TGTGCCAGCAATCCCAGACAGGATAATGTAGACACCATATATTTT.